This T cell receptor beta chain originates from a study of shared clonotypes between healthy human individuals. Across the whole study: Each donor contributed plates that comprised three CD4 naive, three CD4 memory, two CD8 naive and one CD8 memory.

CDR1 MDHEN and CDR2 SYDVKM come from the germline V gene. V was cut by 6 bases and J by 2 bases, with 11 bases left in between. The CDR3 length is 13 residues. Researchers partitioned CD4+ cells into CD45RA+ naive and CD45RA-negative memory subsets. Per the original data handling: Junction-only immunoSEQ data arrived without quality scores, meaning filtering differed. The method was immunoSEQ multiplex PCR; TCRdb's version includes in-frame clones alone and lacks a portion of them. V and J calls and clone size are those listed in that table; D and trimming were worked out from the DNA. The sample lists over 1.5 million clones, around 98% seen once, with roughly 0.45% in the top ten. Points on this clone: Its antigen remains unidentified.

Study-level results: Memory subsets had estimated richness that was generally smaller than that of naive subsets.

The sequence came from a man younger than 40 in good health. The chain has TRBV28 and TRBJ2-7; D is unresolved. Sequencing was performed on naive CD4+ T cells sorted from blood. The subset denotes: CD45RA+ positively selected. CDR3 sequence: CASSPRQAYEQYF. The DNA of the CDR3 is TGTGCCAGCAGCCCTAGGCAGGCCTACGAGCAGTACTTC.